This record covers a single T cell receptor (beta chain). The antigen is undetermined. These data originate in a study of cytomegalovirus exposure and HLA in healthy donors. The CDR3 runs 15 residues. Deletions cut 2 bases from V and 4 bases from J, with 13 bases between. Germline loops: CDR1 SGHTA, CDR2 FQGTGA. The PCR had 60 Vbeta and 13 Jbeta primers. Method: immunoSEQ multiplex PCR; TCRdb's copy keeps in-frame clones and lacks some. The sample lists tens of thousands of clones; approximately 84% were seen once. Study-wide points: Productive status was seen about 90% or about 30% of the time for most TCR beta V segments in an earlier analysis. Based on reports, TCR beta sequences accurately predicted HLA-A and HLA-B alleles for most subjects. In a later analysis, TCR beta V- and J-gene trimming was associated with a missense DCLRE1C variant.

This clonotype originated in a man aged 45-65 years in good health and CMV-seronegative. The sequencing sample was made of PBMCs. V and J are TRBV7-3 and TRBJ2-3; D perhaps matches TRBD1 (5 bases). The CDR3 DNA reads TGTGCCAGCAGCTTAGGGTTGGGGCCTCCAGATACGCAGTATTTT. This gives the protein CASSLGLGPPDTQYF. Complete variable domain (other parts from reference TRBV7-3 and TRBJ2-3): GAGVSQTPSNKVTEKGKYVELRCDPISGHTALYWYRQSLGQGPEFLIYFQGTGAADDSGLPNDRFFAVRPEGSVSTLKIQRTERGDSAVYLCASSLGLGPPDTQYFGPGTRLTVL.